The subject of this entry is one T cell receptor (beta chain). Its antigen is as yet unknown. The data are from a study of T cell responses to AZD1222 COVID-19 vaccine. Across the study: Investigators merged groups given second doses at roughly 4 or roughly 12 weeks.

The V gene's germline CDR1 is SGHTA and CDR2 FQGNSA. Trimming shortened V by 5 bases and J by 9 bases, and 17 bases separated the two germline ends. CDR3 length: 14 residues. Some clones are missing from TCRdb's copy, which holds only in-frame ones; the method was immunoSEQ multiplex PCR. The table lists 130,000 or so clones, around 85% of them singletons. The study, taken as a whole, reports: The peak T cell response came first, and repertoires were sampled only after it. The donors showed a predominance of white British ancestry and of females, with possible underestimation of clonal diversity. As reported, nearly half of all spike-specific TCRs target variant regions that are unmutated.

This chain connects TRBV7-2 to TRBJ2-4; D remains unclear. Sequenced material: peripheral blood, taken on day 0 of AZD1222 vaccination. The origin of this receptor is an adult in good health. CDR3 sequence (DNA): TGTGCCAGCAGCCAGAGGCTGACAAACGGCATTCAGTACTTC. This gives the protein CASSQRLTNGIQYF.